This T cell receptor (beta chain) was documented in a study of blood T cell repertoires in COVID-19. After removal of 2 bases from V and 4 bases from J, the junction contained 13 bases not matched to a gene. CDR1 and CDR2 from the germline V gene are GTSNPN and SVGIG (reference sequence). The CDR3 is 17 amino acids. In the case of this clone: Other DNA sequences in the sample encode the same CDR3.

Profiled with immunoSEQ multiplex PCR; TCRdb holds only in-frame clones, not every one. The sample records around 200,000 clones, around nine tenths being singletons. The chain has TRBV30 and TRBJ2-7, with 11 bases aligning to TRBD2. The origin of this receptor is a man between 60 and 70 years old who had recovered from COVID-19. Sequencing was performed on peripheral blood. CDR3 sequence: CAWSPLFGTSGIYEQYF. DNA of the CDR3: TGTGCCTGGAGTCCACTATTCGGGACTAGCGGTATTTACGAGCAGTACTTC. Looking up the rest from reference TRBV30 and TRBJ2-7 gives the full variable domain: SQTIHQWPATLVQPVGSPLSLECTVEGTSNPNLYWYRQAAGRGLQLLFYSVGIGQISSEVPQNLSASRPQDRQFILSSKKLLLSDSGFYLCAWSPLFGTSGIYEQYFGPGTRLTVT.